This T cell receptor beta chain was sequenced during a study of control samples from healthy donors and cancer patients. There are 11 residues in the CDR3. V was clipped by 7 bases and J by 8 bases, with 8 bases between them. Germline V gene data show CDR1 as MDHEN and CDR2 as SYDVKM. The method was immunoSEQ multiplex PCR; TCRdb's version includes in-frame clones alone and lacks a portion of them. The sample holds about 55,000 clones; 90% to 97% are singletons and the top ten take about 1.1%. The sample comprised blood. This receptor was obtained from a woman aged 18-30 years in good health. The chain couples TRBV28 to TRBJ1-4, with D perhaps matching TRBD1 (5 bases). CDR3 protein: CASNDREKLFF. The DNA for the CDR3 is TGTGCCAGCAACGACAGAGAAAAACTGTTTTTT.